These T cell receptor beta chains were read from a single sample in a study of T cells in Graves' hyperthyroidism and ophthalmopathy. TCRdb re-analysed the multiplex PCR reads in MiXCR, keeping a single row per CDR3 protein. The sample gives some 370,000 distinct CDR3 sequences, approximately 17% of which show up once; around a third is in the top ten. The sequencing sample was made of blood. These receptor sequences come from a woman in her 30s with Graves' hyperthyroidism that later progressed to Graves' ophthalmopathy. Each CDR3 is given with its conserved first and last residue. D genes are given only for firm matches. Where a row states a size, it is once, few, many or the class of an expanded clone; other rows omit it.

D	V	size	CDR3
NA	TRBV6-1	many	CASSRGGLATNEQYF
NA	TRBV2	many	CASSDIRHGATNEKLFF
NA	TRBV5-8	few	CASSLNSGYGEQFF
NA	TRBV13	NA	CASSLSPKGASYEQYF
NA	TRBV2	NA	CASRDRTNEKLFF
TRBD1	TRBV29-1	few	CSVATGNNEKLFF
NA	TRBV20-1	many	CSARETETEAFF
NA	TRBV29-1	many	CSVESGNYEQYF
TRBD2	TRBV28	many	CASSARGRASEEQYF
TRBD2	TRBV28	few	CASSTKRETRSNEQFF
NA	TRBV19	NA	CASRPGTDYTEAFF
NA	TRBV14	few	CASSPQAAGAKRTEAFF
TRBD1	TRBV13	few	CASSLGIGGFLYGYTF
NA	TRBV10-3	NA	CAITPTQGFEQYF
NA	TRBV20-1	NA	CSARLALGDTQYF
NA	TRBV20-1	many	CSASVPFWGEAQYF
NA	TRBV20-1	NA	CSARDNKGLSEQYF
TRBD1	TRBV20-1	NA	CSARPTGYGNTIYF
NA	TRBV27	many	CASSFSRNNEQFF
NA	TRBV5-1	once	CASSSRTLADTQYF
TRBD2	TRBV2	many	CASTGTSENTGELFF
TRBD1	TRBV28	NA	CAGGQGSHNEQFF
NA	TRBV5-1	NA	CASSLDPGSETQYF
TRBD1	TRBV28	many	CASRQGLNQPQHF
TRBD1	TRBV30	many	CAWSHRGNQPQHF
NA	TRBV24-1	NA	CATTAPENTGELFF
NA	TRBV5-1	NA	CASCGLPPYEQYF
NA	TRBV28	many	CASSTGGSTDTQYF
NA	TRBV5-1	few	CASSLGLGQFFYNEQFF
NA	TRBV19	many	CASSITGDDQPQHF